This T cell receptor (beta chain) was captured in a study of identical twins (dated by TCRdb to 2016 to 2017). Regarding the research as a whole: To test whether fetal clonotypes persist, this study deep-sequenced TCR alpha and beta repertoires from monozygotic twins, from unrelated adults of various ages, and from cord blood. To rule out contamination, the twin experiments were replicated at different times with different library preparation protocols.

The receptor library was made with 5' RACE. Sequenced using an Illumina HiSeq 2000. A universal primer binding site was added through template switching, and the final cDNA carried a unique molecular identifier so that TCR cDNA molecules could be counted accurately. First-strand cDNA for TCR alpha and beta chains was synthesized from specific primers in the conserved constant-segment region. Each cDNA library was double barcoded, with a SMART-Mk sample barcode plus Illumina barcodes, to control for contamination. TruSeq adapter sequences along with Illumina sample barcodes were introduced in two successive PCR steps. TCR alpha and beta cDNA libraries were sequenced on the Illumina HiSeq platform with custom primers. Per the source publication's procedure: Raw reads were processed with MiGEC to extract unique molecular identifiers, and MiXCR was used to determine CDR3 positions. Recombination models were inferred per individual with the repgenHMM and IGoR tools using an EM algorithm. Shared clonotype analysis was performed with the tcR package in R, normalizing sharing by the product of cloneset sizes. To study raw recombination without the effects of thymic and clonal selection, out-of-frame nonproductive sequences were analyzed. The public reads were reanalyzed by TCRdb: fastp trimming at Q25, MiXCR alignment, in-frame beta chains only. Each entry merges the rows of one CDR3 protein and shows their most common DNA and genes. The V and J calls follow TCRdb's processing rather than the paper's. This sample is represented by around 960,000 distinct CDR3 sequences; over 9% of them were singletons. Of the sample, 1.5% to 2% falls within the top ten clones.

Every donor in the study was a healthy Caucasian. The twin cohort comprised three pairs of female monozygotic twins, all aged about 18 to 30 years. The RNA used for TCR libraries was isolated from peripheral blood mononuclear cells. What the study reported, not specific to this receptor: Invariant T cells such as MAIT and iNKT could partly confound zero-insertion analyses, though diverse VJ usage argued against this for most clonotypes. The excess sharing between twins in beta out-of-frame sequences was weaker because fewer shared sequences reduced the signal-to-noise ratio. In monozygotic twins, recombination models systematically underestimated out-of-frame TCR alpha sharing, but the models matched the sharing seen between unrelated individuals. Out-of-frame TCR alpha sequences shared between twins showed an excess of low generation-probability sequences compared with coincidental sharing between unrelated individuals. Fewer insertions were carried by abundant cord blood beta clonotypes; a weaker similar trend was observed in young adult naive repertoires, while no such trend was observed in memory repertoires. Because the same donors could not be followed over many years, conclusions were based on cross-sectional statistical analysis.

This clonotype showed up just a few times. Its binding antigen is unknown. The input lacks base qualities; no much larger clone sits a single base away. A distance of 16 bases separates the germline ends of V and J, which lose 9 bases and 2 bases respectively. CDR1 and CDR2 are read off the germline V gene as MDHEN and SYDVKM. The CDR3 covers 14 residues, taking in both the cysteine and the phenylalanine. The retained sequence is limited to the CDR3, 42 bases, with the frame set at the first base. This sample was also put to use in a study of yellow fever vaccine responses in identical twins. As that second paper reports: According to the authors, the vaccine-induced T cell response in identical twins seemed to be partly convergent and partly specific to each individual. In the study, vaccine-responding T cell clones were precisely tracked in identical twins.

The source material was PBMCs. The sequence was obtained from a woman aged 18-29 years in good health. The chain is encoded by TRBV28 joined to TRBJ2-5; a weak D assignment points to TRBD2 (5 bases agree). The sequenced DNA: TGTGCCAGTTTGTTAGCGAGCCAACAAGAGACCCAGTACTTC. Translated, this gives CASLLASQQETQYF.